The rows below give T cell receptor beta chains drawn from one sample of a study of blood T cell repertoires in COVID-19. TCRdb's copy holds only in-frame clones and misses some; the assay was immunoSEQ multiplex PCR. The profile shows 350,000 to 400,000 clones, 88% of them singletons. Material for sequencing was PBMCs or T cells enriched from blood (not recorded which). These receptors originate from a woman aged 18-30 years who had recovered from COVID-19. CDR3s include the opening cysteine and the closing phenylalanine or tryptophan. Each record gives: J gene, clone size, D gene, V gene, CDR3 protein, CDR3 DNA. D genes are given only for firm matches. Where a row states a size, it is once, few, many or the class of an expanded clone; other rows omit it.

TRBJ1-1 NA NA TRBV18 CASSPTRGAFF TGTGCCAGCTCCCCTACACGCGGGGCTTTCTTT
TRBJ2-1 NA TRBD2 TRBV3-1/TRBV3-2 CASRSRTSGGNEQFF TGTGCCAGCAGAAGCAGGACTAGCGGTGGAAATGAGCAGTTCTTC
TRBJ1-1 NA NA TRBV5-4 CASRQDGGTEAFF TGTGCCAGCAGGCAGGACGGGGGCACTGAAGCTTTCTTT
TRBJ2-1 NA NA TRBV19 CASSIGGHNEQFF TGTGCCAGTAGTATCGGGGGGCACAATGAGCAGTTCTTC
TRBJ1-1 NA NA TRBV30 CAWSRRNTEAFF TGTGCCTGGAGCCGGAGGAACACTGAAGCTTTCTTT
TRBJ2-7 NA TRBD1 TRBV11-2 CASGIRQGPYEQYF TGTGCCAGCGGGATCAGACAGGGGCCGTACGAGCAGTACTTC
TRBJ1-1 NA NA TRBV2 CASTVLNTEAFF TGTGCCAGCACCGTCCTGAACACTGAAGCTTTCTTT
TRBJ1-2 NA NA TRBV12-5 CASGQGDGYTF TGTGCTAGTGGCCAGGGCGATGGCTACACCTTC
TRBJ1-3 once TRBD1 TRBV6-6 CASSYSGTAGNTIYF TGTGCCAGCAGTTACTCGGGGACAGCTGGAAACACCATATATTTT
TRBJ2-1 NA NA TRBV11-3 CASSLAGWDNEQFF TGTGCCAGCAGCTTAGCCGGGTGGGACAATGAGCAGTTCTTC
TRBJ1-2 NA TRBD1 TRBV5-5 CASSLETGSANYGYTF TGTGCCAGCAGCTTGGAGACAGGGTCAGCCAACTATGGCTACACCTTC
TRBJ1-5 NA NA TRBV5-6 CASSLAGGGNQPQHF TGTGCCAGCAGCTTGGCCGGGGGTGGCAATCAGCCCCAGCATTTT
TRBJ2-1 NA TRBD2 TRBV7-8 CASSYRLVAGGPNEQFF TGTGCCAGCAGTTACCGGCTAGTAGCGGGGGGGCCCAATGAGCAGTTCTTC
TRBJ1-3 NA NA TRBV5-5 CASSEGHSGNTIYF TGTGCCAGCAGCGAGGGACACTCTGGAAACACCATATATTTT
TRBJ1-6 once NA TRBV7-3 CASSLGSPGSPLHF TGTGCCAGCAGCTTAGGTTCTCCAGGATCACCCCTCCACTTT
TRBJ1-1 once NA TRBV5-1 CASSPPAGSTEAFF TGCGCCAGCAGCCCCCCGGCTGGGAGCACTGAAGCTTTCTTT
TRBJ1-3 NA TRBD1 TRBV6-5 CASSQGAAGNTIYF TGTGCCAGCAGTCAGGGGGCTGCTGGAAACACCATATATTTT
TRBJ2-5 NA TRBD2 TRBV30 CAWIGTSGGPPETQYF TGTGCCTGGATTGGGACTAGCGGGGGACCCCCAGAGACCCAGTACTTC
TRBJ1-1 NA NA TRBV10-3 CASEVAGTMGTEAFF TGTGCCTCCGAAGTTGCAGGGACAATGGGCACTGAAGCTTTCTTT
TRBJ1-2 NA NA TRBV4-3 CASSQDRSWAGYTF TGCGCCAGCAGCCAAGATCGGTCCTGGGCTGGCTACACCTTC
TRBJ2-7 NA TRBD1 TRBV9 CASSEQGARGEQYF TGTGCCAGCAGCGAACAGGGGGCTCGAGGTGAGCAGTACTTC
TRBJ2-5 many NA TRBV9 CASSVGQGWETQYF TGTGCCAGCAGCGTAGGGCAGGGTTGGGAGACCCAGTACTTC
TRBJ2-4 NA NA TRBV5-1 CASSPGAGENIQYF TGCGCCAGCAGCCCAGGGGCGGGGGAAAACATTCAGTACTTC
TRBJ1-4 NA NA TRBV29-1 CSVEAGSNEKLFF TGCAGCGTTGAAGCGGGGTCTAATGAAAAACTGTTTTTT
TRBJ2-2 NA NA TRBV9 CASSVTPNTGELFF TGTGCCAGCAGCGTAACACCTAACACCGGGGAGCTGTTTTTT
TRBJ2-3 NA TRBD2 TRBV9 CASSPLPPGLAGGREDTQYF TGTGCCAGCAGTCCCCTCCCCCCGGGACTAGCGGGGGGGCGGGAAGATACGCAGTATTTT
TRBJ1-5 NA NA TRBV30 CAWSEGTLGNQPQHF TGTGCCTGGAGTGAAGGGACATTAGGCAATCAGCCCCAGCATTTT
TRBJ2-3 NA NA TRBV5-1 CASSTLQGGADTQYF TGCGCCAGCAGCACCTTACAGGGCGGCGCAGATACGCAGTATTTT
TRBJ1-4 NA NA TRBV5-1 CASSFRGANEKLFF TGCGCCAGCAGCTTTAGAGGAGCTAATGAAAAACTGTTTTTT
TRBJ1-5 NA NA TRBV28 CATYYSNQPQHF TGTGCTACTTACTATAGCAATCAGCCCCAGCATTTT
TRBJ1-1 few NA TRBV28 CASSLTDEGTEAFF TGTGCCAGCAGTTTAACGGACGAGGGTACTGAAGCTTTCTTT
TRBJ2-7 NA NA TRBV6-1 CASSELGEGYEQYF TGTGCCAGCAGTGAATTAGGAGAGGGCTACGAGCAGTACTTC
TRBJ1-4 NA TRBD1 TRBV4-2 CASSRLQIQGGEKLFF TGTGCCAGCAGCCGCCTCCAAATCCAGGGGGGCGAAAAACTGTTTTTT
TRBJ2-7 NA NA TRBV14 CASSQEIHFHEQYF TGTGCCAGCAGCCAAGAGATTCACTTCCACGAGCAGTACTTC
TRBJ2-5 NA NA TRBV9 CASSVGRGGETQYF TGTGCCAGCAGCGTAGGACGAGGTGGAGAGACCCAGTACTTC
TRBJ1-3 NA NA TRBV9 CASSVAGGASGNTIYF TGTGCCAGCAGCGTAGCGGGAGGGGCGAGTGGAAACACCATATATTTT
TRBJ1-2 NA NA TRBV4-1 CASSQDTLADYGYTF TGCGCCAGCAGCCAAGATACCTTGGCCGACTATGGCTACACCTTC
TRBJ2-3 NA NA TRBV6-2/TRBV6-3 CASTPRPLADTQYF TGTGCCAGCACCCCCCGACCCTTAGCGGATACGCAGTATTTT
TRBJ1-5 NA TRBD1 TRBV4-1 CASSQDPGGSNQPQHF TGCGCCAGCAGCCAAGACCCAGGGGGCTCGAATCAGCCCCAGCATTTT
TRBJ1-1 NA NA TRBV7-9 CASSLESRVQAFF TGTGCCAGCAGCCTAGAGTCCAGGGTACAAGCTTTCTTT
TRBJ1-2 NA NA TRBV5-6 CASSYPYFTDNYGYTF TGTGCCAGCAGCTATCCCTATTTTACAGACAACTATGGCTACACCTTC
TRBJ2-2 NA NA TRBV19 CASIRPGAGELFF TGTGCCAGTATTCGTCCGGGGGCCGGGGAGCTGTTTTTT
TRBJ1-5 NA NA TRBV4-2 CASSQDLVERQPQHF TGTGCCAGCAGCCAAGATCTTGTGGAGCGTCAGCCCCAGCATTTT
TRBJ1-4 once NA TRBV15 CATRYGDQSSEKLFF TGTGCCACCAGATACGGGGATCAGTCGAGCGAAAAACTGTTTTTT
TRBJ2-2 NA NA TRBV28 CATQVPNTGELFF TGTGCCACCCAGGTGCCGAACACCGGGGAGCTGTTTTTT